This T cell receptor beta chain is drawn from a study of CD8+CD57+ T cells in acquired aplastic anemia. In patients chosen for sequencing, flow cytometry had shown CD8+CD57+ cell expansion. Study-level points and caveats: A set of 25 to 30 CD8+ CDR3 sequences was shared between patients and controls, and these sequences appeared highly expressed in patients.

This clonotype was observed once. What it binds is not known. Genomic DNA templated the TCR beta VDJ and CDR3 profiling. TCRdb used MiXCR to reprocess the reads, holding one entry per CDR3 protein. The sample yields about 190,000 distinct CDR3 sequences, around half seen once. Germline assignment: CDR1 LNHNV and CDR2 YYDKDF (reference sequence). The CDR3 totals 15 residues. V shed 1 base, J shed 6 bases, and the junction held 4 bases outside the gene matches. The sequencing sample was made of sorted CD4+, CD8+, or CD8+CD57+ T cells (not recorded which) from PBMCs. This rearrangement joins TRBV15 to TRBJ1-1, with 11 bases matching TRBD1. The origin of this receptor is a human donor with aplastic anemia. The CDR3 is CATSRGRTGGPEAFF. The CDR3, as DNA: TGTGCCACCAGCAGAGGAAGGACAGGGGGCCCTGAAGCTTTCTTT.